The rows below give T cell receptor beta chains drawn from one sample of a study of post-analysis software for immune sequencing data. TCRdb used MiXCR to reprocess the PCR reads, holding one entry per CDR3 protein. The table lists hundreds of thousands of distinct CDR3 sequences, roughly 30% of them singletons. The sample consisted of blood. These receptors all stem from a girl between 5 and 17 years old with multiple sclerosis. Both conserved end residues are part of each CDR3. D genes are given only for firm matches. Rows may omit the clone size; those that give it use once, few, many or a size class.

CASSFSTRTNSPLHF TGTGCCAGCAGTTTTTCGACCCGGACTAATTCACCCCTCCACTTT NA TRBJ1-6 NA 15 TRBV28
CASSIRTGKETQYF TGTGCCAGCAGTATAAGGACAGGGAAGGAGACCCAGTACTTC few TRBJ2-5 TRBD1 14 TRBV28
CASSLLRQGATEAFF TGTGCCAGCAGCTTACTCCGACAGGGGGCCACTGAAGCTTTCTTT few TRBJ1-1 TRBD1 15 TRBV7-2
CASSQRVRGEQFF TGCGCCAGCAGCCAAAGGGTTCGGGGTGAGCAGTTCTTC NA TRBJ2-1 NA 13 TRBV4-1
CASSPVFRETQYF TGTGCCAGCAGCCCCGTCTTTCGGGAGACCCAGTACTTC once TRBJ2-5 NA 13 TRBV28
CSARSGTSGRDYEQFF TGCAGTGCTAGAAGCGGGACTAGCGGGAGGGACTATGAGCAGTTCTTC few TRBJ2-1 TRBD2 16 TRBV20-1
CASSQPGRSHSEQFF TGTGCCAGCAGCCAACCGGGCCGGTCGCATAGTGAGCAGTTCTTC few TRBJ2-1 NA 15 TRBV28
CASRTQGIGELFF TGTGCCAGCAGAACACAGGGGATCGGGGAGCTGTTTTTT NA TRBJ2-2 TRBD1 13 TRBV28
CSARLRGLAGAYEQYF TGCAGTGCTAGACTTCGGGGGCTAGCGGGAGCCTACGAGCAGTACTTC NA TRBJ2-7 TRBD2 16 TRBV20-1
CASMDLGSYNEQFF TGTGCCAGCATGGACCTGGGCTCCTACAATGAGCAGTTCTTC many TRBJ2-1 NA 14 TRBV27
CASSVRVNEQFF TGTGCCAGCAGTGTACGGGTCAATGAGCAGTTCTTC NA TRBJ2-1 NA 12 TRBV2
CSVEGPGGTEAFF TGCAGCGTTGAAGGGCCGGGGGGCACTGAAGCTTTCTTT few TRBJ1-1 NA 13 TRBV29-1
CASRAGTAKETQYF TGTGCCAGCAGAGCCGGGACCGCGAAAGAGACCCAGTACTTC NA TRBJ2-5 NA 14 TRBV6-6
CASSFSDRVDYEQYF TGTGCCAGCAGCTTCTCGGACAGGGTAGATTACGAGCAGTACTTC many TRBJ2-7 TRBD1 15 TRBV5-5
CASSLIPGRDEKLFF TGTGCCAGCAGCTTAATTCCGGGACGCGATGAAAAACTGTTTTTT once TRBJ1-4 NA 15 TRBV7-2
CASTPVDVVNYGYTF TGTGCCAGCACCCCTGTCGATGTCGTTAACTATGGCTACACCTTC NA TRBJ1-2 NA 15 TRBV6-6
CASSRLAGVETQYF TGTGCCAGCAGCCGACTAGCGGGAGTAGAGACCCAGTACTTC few TRBJ2-5 TRBD2 14 TRBV7-2
CASSLGVGAEAFF TGTGCCAGCAGCTTAGGCGTGGGGGCAGAAGCTTTCTTT NA TRBJ1-1 NA 13 TRBV11-3
CAIKSGPRPGEQYF TGTGCCATCAAGTCGGGCCCCCGACCCGGCGAGCAGTACTTC few TRBJ2-7 NA 14 TRBV10-3
CASSFRTGGGETQYF TGTGCCAGCAGTTTTCGGACAGGAGGTGGAGAGACCCAGTACTTC few TRBJ2-5 TRBD1 15 TRBV7-9
CASSLRLAERNQETQYF TGTGCCAGCAGCTTGAGACTGGCCGAGCGGAACCAAGAGACCCAGTACTTC NA TRBJ2-5 NA 17 TRBV5-5
CATKGAASSEQFF TGTGCCACCAAGGGGGCGGCCTCCAGCGAGCAGTTCTTC few TRBJ2-1 TRBD1 13 TRBV24-1
CSVAGGQGATGETQYF TGCAGCGTGGCCGGAGGACAGGGGGCTACTGGAGAGACCCAGTACTTC NA TRBJ2-5 TRBD1 16 TRBV29-1
CASSPDSGRQYGYTF TGTGCCAGCAGTCCGGACTCCGGAAGACAATATGGCTACACCTTC NA TRBJ1-2 NA 15 TRBV27
CASTRGGYSYEQYF TGTGCCAGCACACGAGGTGGTTACTCCTACGAGCAGTACTTC NA TRBJ2-7 NA 14 TRBV11-2
CSARAGGNTGELFF TGCAGCGCTCGGGCAGGGGGCAACACCGGGGAGCTGTTTTTT NA TRBJ2-2 TRBD1 14 TRBV20-1
CSGGQWTEAFF TGCTCCGGGGGACAGTGGACTGAAGCTTTCTTT few TRBJ1-1 TRBD1 11 TRBV29-1
CSAIDGSDVDTQYF TGCAGTGCGATAGACGGGAGCGATGTTGATACGCAGTATTTT NA TRBJ2-3 NA 14 TRBV20-1
CASSSGPGQNTEAFF TGTGCCAGCAGCTCCGGTCCGGGACAGAACACTGAAGCTTTCTTT NA TRBJ1-1 NA 15 TRBV7-2
CASSPQGISTDTQYF TGTGCCAGCAGTCCGCAGGGTATCAGCACAGATACGCAGTATTTT few TRBJ2-3 NA 15 TRBV6-4
CASSTRQGGEQFF TGTGCCAGCAGCACCAGACAGGGCGGTGAGCAGTTCTTC few TRBJ2-1 TRBD1 13 TRBV7-9
CASKGGGEGKNIQYF TGTGCCAGCAAGGGCGGTGGGGAAGGCAAAAACATTCAGTACTTC many TRBJ2-4 NA 15 TRBV6-5
CASSQLSPGGQETQYF TGTGCCAGCAGCCAACTCTCGCCCGGCGGCCAAGAGACCCAGTACTTC NA TRBJ2-5 NA 16 TRBV4-2
CASSEFGGDGYTF TGTGCCAGCAGTGAATTCGGAGGGGATGGCTACACCTTC NA TRBJ1-2 NA 13 TRBV25-1
CASSPGTNEKLFF TGCGCCAGCAGTCCCGGAACTAATGAAAAACTGTTTTTT few TRBJ1-4 NA 13 TRBV5-1
CAIQAGIQETQYF TGTGCCATCCAGGCGGGGATCCAAGAGACCCAGTACTTC NA TRBJ2-5 NA 13 TRBV10-3
CSARLPGQGAGELFF TGCAGTGCTAGACTTCCGGGACAGGGGGCCGGGGAGCTGTTTTTT NA TRBJ2-2 TRBD1 15 TRBV20-1
CASSSGTGGIQPQHF TGTGCCAGCTCGTCCGGGACAGGGGGCATTCAGCCCCAGCATTTT few TRBJ1-5 TRBD1 15 TRBV18
CASSLISEEWTEAFF TGTGCCAGCAGCCTAATCTCTGAAGAGTGGACTGAAGCTTTCTTT few TRBJ1-1 NA 15 TRBV28
CSVEVTGLGETQYF TGCAGCGTTGAGGTAACAGGGTTAGGAGAGACCCAGTACTTC NA TRBJ2-5 NA 14 TRBV29-1
CSVEVLFSEQYF TGCAGCGTTGAGGTCCTATTTTCCGAGCAGTACTTC few TRBJ2-7 NA 12 TRBV29-1
CASRTGSPNYGYTF TGTGCCAGCAGAACAGGGAGCCCAAACTATGGCTACACCTTC NA TRBJ1-2 NA 14 TRBV27
CASSGGTIPYEQYF TGTGCCAGCAGCGGCGGGACAATTCCCTACGAGCAGTACTTC NA TRBJ2-7 NA 14 TRBV7-2
CASQDGLNTEAFF TGTGCCAGCCAAGATGGCTTGAACACTGAAGCTTTCTTT NA TRBJ1-1 NA 13 TRBV6-1
CAISPLAGSGEQFF TGTGCCATCAGTCCCCTAGCGGGGTCGGGTGAGCAGTTCTTC few TRBJ2-1 TRBD2 14 TRBV10-3
CASSLGLQGLAKNIQYF TGTGCCAGCAGCTTAGGTCTACAGGGACTAGCCAAAAACATTCAGTACTTC few TRBJ2-4 NA 17 TRBV7-2
CASSPSRTVFSGANVLTF TGTGCCAGCTCACCAAGTCGAACAGTTTTCTCTGGGGCCAACGTCCTGACTTTC few TRBJ2-6 NA 18 TRBV18
CSVEALAGGETQYF TGCAGCGTTGAAGCCCTCGCGGGAGGAGAGACCCAGTACTTC few TRBJ2-5 TRBD2 14 TRBV29-1
CASSFTGPTEVFF TGCGCCAGCAGCTTCACGGGGCCCACTGAAGTTTTCTTT NA TRBJ1-1 NA 13 TRBV5-1
CASSQFRRGRSYEQYF TGTGCCAGCAGCCAATTTAGGCGGGGAAGGAGCTACGAGCAGTACTTC NA TRBJ2-7 NA 16 TRBV14
CASSPLVRAYETQYF TGTGCCAGCAGCCCCTTGGTGAGGGCGTACGAGACCCAGTACTTC NA TRBJ2-5 NA 15 TRBV7-9
CSAHNTQAGVDNEQYF TGTAGTGCGCACAACACTCAAGCGGGAGTTGACAATGAGCAGTACTTC NA TRBJ2-5 TRBD2 16 TRBV20-1
CASSRRDRGNTEAFF TGTGCCAGCAGCCGAAGGGACAGGGGGAACACTGAAGCTTTCTTT few TRBJ1-1 TRBD1 15 TRBV12-3/TRBV12-4
CSALVRTSVYEQYF TGCAGTGCCCTAGTTAGGACTAGCGTATACGAGCAGTACTTC few TRBJ2-7 TRBD2 14 TRBV20-1
CSVEALAGGGTQYF TGCAGCGTTGAAGCACTAGCGGGGGGGGGTACGCAGTATTTT NA TRBJ2-3 TRBD2 14 TRBV29-1
CASSPMRGSGGANVLTF TGTGCCAGCAGCCCCATGAGGGGGAGTGGTGGGGCCAACGTCCTGACTTTC few TRBJ2-6 NA 17 TRBV7-2
CSARTPLSGGDEQFF TGCAGTGCTAGGACCCCTCTAAGCGGGGGCGATGAGCAGTTCTTC few TRBJ2-1 TRBD2 15 TRBV20-1
CASSQGPVQTDTQYF TGCGCCAGCAGCCAAGGTCCGGTGCAAACAGATACGCAGTATTTT NA TRBJ2-3 NA 15 TRBV4-1
CASSRDYGYTF TGTGCCAGCAGCAGGGACTATGGCTACACCTTC many TRBJ1-2 NA 11 TRBV6-1
CSVTGGREQYF TGCAGCGTCACGGGGGGGCGGGAGCAGTACTTC few TRBJ2-7 TRBD2 11 TRBV29-1